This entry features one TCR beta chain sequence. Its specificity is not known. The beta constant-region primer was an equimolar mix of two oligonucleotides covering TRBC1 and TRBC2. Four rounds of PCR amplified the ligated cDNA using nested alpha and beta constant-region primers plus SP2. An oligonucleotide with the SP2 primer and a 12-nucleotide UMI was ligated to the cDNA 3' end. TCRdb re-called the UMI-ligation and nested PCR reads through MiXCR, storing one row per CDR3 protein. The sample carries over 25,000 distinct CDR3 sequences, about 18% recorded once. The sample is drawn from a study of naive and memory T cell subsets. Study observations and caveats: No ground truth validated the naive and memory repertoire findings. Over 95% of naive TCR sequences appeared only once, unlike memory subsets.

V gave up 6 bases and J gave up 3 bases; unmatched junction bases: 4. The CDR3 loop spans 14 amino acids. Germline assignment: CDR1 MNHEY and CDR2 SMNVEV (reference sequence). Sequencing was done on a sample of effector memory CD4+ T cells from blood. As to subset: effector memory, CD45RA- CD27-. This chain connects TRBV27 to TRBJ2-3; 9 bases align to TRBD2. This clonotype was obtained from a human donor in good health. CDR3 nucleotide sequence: TGTGCCAGCAGGACTAGCGGTAGGACAGATACGCAGTATTTT. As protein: CASRTSGRTDTQYF.